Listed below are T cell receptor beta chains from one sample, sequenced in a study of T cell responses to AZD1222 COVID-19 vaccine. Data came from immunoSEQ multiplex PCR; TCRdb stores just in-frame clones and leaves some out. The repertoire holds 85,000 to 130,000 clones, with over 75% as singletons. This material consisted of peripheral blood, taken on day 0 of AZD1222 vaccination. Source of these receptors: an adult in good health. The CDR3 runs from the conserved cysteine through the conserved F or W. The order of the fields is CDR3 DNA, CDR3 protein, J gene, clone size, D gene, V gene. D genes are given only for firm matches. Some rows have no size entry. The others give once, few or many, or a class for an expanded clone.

DNA: TGTGCCAGCACCGAACTAGGTAGCACAGATACGCAGTATTTT; CDR3: CASTELGSTDTQYF; J: TRBJ2-3; size: NA; D: NA; V: TRBV5-5
DNA: TGTGCCAGCACCACAGGGAGAACTCAGCCCCAGCATTTT; CDR3: CASTTGRTQPQHF; J: TRBJ1-5; size: NA; D: NA; V: TRBV6-6
DNA: TGTGCCAGCTCACCGGCCGGACTAGCGGGGGGCACAGATACGCAGTATTTT; CDR3: CASSPAGLAGGTDTQYF; J: TRBJ2-3; size: NA; D: TRBD2; V: TRBV18
DNA: TGTGCCAGCAGCTCTAGACAGGGGGCCCTTTTAGGATATGGCTACACCTTC; CDR3: CASSSRQGALLGYGYTF; J: TRBJ1-2; size: NA; D: TRBD1; V: TRBV7-2
DNA: TGTGCCAGCAGTTCCCCCGGGTACAGGGTCAACTACACCTTC; CDR3: CASSSPGYRVNYTF; J: TRBJ1-2; size: NA; D: NA; V: TRBV6-5
DNA: TGTGCCAGCTTCGCCAGGGACTCTGGGGCCAACGTCCTGACTTTC; CDR3: CASFARDSGANVLTF; J: TRBJ2-6; size: NA; D: NA; V: TRBV7-9
DNA: TGTGCCACCAGTCCCCCTAAAGGGACTCCTTCAGGCACAGATACGCAGTATTTT; CDR3: CATSPPKGTPSGTDTQYF; J: TRBJ2-3; size: NA; D: NA; V: TRBV24-1
DNA: TGTGCCAGCCTTCGTACAGGGGAGTCACCCCTCCACTTT; CDR3: CASLRTGESPLHF; J: TRBJ1-6; size: NA; D: TRBD1; V: TRBV28
DNA: TGTGCCAGCAGTCTTAGACTAGCGGGAGCCCTTCGGTACGAGCAGTACTTC; CDR3: CASSLRLAGALRYEQYF; J: TRBJ2-7; size: NA; D: TRBD2; V: TRBV28
DNA: TGTGCCAGCAGTCCCCAGGGGCGCCGAGAGACCCAGTACTTC; CDR3: CASSPQGRRETQYF; J: TRBJ2-5; size: NA; D: NA; V: TRBV6-2/TRBV6-3
DNA: TGTGCCACCAGCAGGGACAGTCTTGGCTACACCTTC; CDR3: CATSRDSLGYTF; J: TRBJ1-2; size: NA; D: NA; V: TRBV15
DNA: TGTGCCACCAGCAGCGAAGAGGCCCCGAGAACCGGGGAGCTGTTTTTT; CDR3: CATSSEEAPRTGELFF; J: TRBJ2-2; size: NA; D: NA; V: TRBV15
DNA: TGTGCCAGCAGTGTCGGGACAGGGGTAGATGAGCAGTTCTTC; CDR3: CASSVGTGVDEQFF; J: TRBJ2-1; size: NA; D: TRBD1; V: TRBV6-4
DNA: TGCAGCTGTGGCAGAGCCTACGAGCAGTACTTC; CDR3: CSCGRAYEQYF; J: TRBJ2-7; size: NA; D: NA; V: TRBV20-1
DNA: TGTGCCAGCAGTTTTAGCAGGGGTCGGCAAGGAAAACTGTTTTTT; CDR3: CASSFSRGRQGKLFF; J: TRBJ1-4; size: NA; D: NA; V: TRBV27
DNA: TGTGCCAGCAGCTTGGTCGCAGGGGGCGGCCTTTCCTACAATGAGCAGTTCTTC; CDR3: CASSLVAGGGLSYNEQFF; J: TRBJ2-1; size: NA; D: TRBD1; V: TRBV7-6
DNA: TGTGCCAGCAGTCTAGGGGGGCAAGATACGCAGTATTTT; CDR3: CASSLGGQDTQYF; J: TRBJ2-3; size: few; D: NA; V: TRBV28
DNA: TGCGCCACCGACCCGGGACTAGCGGGTCGCAATGAGCAGTTCTTC; CDR3: CATDPGLAGRNEQFF; J: TRBJ2-1; size: NA; D: TRBD2; V: TRBV10-2
DNA: TGCGCCAGCAGCTTCGGGACAAAAGCCTCTGGAAACACCATATATTTT; CDR3: CASSFGTKASGNTIYF; J: TRBJ1-3; size: NA; D: NA; V: TRBV5-1
DNA: TGTGCCAGCAGCTCCACTAGCGGGCCCCGGGAGCAGTTCTTC; CDR3: CASSSTSGPREQFF; J: TRBJ2-1; size: NA; D: TRBD2; V: TRBV7-2
DNA: TGTGCCAGCAGTTTATTGGCAGGGGGCGTACCCTACGAGCAGTACTTC; CDR3: CASSLLAGGVPYEQYF; J: TRBJ2-7; size: NA; D: TRBD1; V: TRBV27
DNA: TGTGCCTGGAGGGGTCTAGCGGAATACGAGCAGTACTTC; CDR3: CAWRGLAEYEQYF; J: TRBJ2-7; size: NA; D: TRBD2; V: TRBV30
DNA: TGTGCCAGCAGCTACGGACTAGCGGGGGCAGGCAATGAGCAGTTCTTC; CDR3: CASSYGLAGAGNEQFF; J: TRBJ2-1; size: NA; D: NA; V: TRBV21-1
DNA: TGCAGTGCTGGCAGGGTAGTGGGTGCTTTCTTT; CDR3: CSAGRVVGAFF; J: TRBJ1-1; size: NA; D: NA; V: TRBV20-1
DNA: TGTGCCAGCAGCTTGGGGGAGAACACTGAAGCTTTCTTT; CDR3: CASSLGENTEAFF; J: TRBJ1-1; size: NA; D: NA; V: TRBV11-2
DNA: TGTGCCTGGAGTGAGATCCGGGGCTCTGGAAACACCATATATTTT; CDR3: CAWSEIRGSGNTIYF; J: TRBJ1-3; size: NA; D: NA; V: TRBV30
DNA: TGTGCCACCAGTGATCCAACGCCGACAGGGGGCCAGGGCCAAGAGACCCAGTACTTC; CDR3: CATSDPTPTGGQGQETQYF; J: TRBJ2-5; size: NA; D: TRBD1; V: TRBV24-1
DNA: TGTGCCAGCTCACCACCTGGGAGCGGGTCGATTGTGGGCAATGAGCAGTTCTTC; CDR3: CASSPPGSGSIVGNEQFF; J: TRBJ2-1; size: NA; D: NA; V: TRBV18
DNA: TGTGCCAGCAGCTTAGTTGGACTAGCGGGAGTAGGCAATGAGCAGTTCTTC; CDR3: CASSLVGLAGVGNEQFF; J: TRBJ2-1; size: NA; D: TRBD2; V: TRBV7-6
DNA: TGTGCCAGCTCCAACCAGGGGGTTAGCCATGGCTACACCTTC; CDR3: CASSNQGVSHGYTF; J: TRBJ1-2; size: NA; D: TRBD1; V: TRBV18
DNA: TGTGCCAGCAGTGAAGCGGGGGCCTGGGCCAAAAACATTCAGTACTTC; CDR3: CASSEAGAWAKNIQYF; J: TRBJ2-4; size: NA; D: NA; V: TRBV6-1
DNA: TGTGCCAGCAGCTTAGGGGCCTTCAATGAGCAGTTCTTC; CDR3: CASSLGAFNEQFF; J: TRBJ2-1; size: NA; D: NA; V: TRBV11-2
DNA: TGTGCCAGCAGCCCCCTTGTGGACGAGCAGTACTTC; CDR3: CASSPLVDEQYF; J: TRBJ2-7; size: NA; D: NA; V: TRBV7-9
DNA: TGTGCCAGCAGCCAAACGGACAGGGCCATCACCGGGGAGCTGTTTTTT; CDR3: CASSQTDRAITGELFF; J: TRBJ2-2; size: once; D: TRBD1; V: TRBV28
DNA: TGTGCCAGCAGCGTAGACGCTAGCGGGAGAGTAGGTGAGCAGTTCTTC; CDR3: CASSVDASGRVGEQFF; J: TRBJ2-1; size: NA; D: TRBD2; V: TRBV9
DNA: TGTGCCAGCAGCTACGGGACCCCGGAGGGGGATTACGAGCAGTACTTC; CDR3: CASSYGTPEGDYEQYF; J: TRBJ2-7; size: NA; D: NA; V: TRBV7-9
DNA: TGTGCCAGCATTCCCCGAGGGCGGAACACTGAAGCTTTCTTT; CDR3: CASIPRGRNTEAFF; J: TRBJ1-1; size: NA; D: NA; V: TRBV6-5
DNA: TGTGCCAGCAGCCACATCAAACAGGGGGCGCGCCACTATGGCTACACCTTC; CDR3: CASSHIKQGARHYGYTF; J: TRBJ1-2; size: NA; D: TRBD1; V: TRBV7-9
DNA: TGTGCCAGCAGGGACAGGAGCAGGAACACTGAAGCTTTCTTT; CDR3: CASRDRSRNTEAFF; J: TRBJ1-1; size: NA; D: TRBD1; V: TRBV6-5
DNA: TGTGCCAGCAGCATACGACAGGGGGGACATGAAAAACTGTTTTTT; CDR3: CASSIRQGGHEKLFF; J: TRBJ1-4; size: NA; D: TRBD1; V: TRBV7-9
DNA: TGTGCCAGCAGCCCGTCTTTGAGGGAAAAACTGTTTTTT; CDR3: CASSPSLREKLFF; J: TRBJ1-4; size: NA; D: NA; V: TRBV7-6